This T cell receptor (beta chain) is drawn from a study of blood T cell repertoires in COVID-19. About the study: T cells, B-cell-depleted T cells, or PBMCs provided the cDNA or gDNA that served as material.

CDR3 size: 13 residues. Germline loops: CDR1 SGHRS, CDR2 YFSETQ. Trimming removed 5 bases from V and 3 bases from J, with 12 bases in between. The data were produced by immunoSEQ multiplex PCR, yet TCRdb's version contains in-frame clones alone and is incomplete. The data contain about 440,000 clones, around 89% of them singletons. This clone occurred a few times. This clonotype was obtained from a woman aged 30 to 39 with acute or convalescent COVID-19. The sequenced material came from peripheral blood. This chain joins TRBV5-1 and TRBJ2-7; maybe TRBD2 (5 bases). The CDR3 DNA sequence: TGCGCCAGCAGGAGGGAGACGGTCTACGAGCAGTACTTC. Translated: CASRRETVYEQYF.